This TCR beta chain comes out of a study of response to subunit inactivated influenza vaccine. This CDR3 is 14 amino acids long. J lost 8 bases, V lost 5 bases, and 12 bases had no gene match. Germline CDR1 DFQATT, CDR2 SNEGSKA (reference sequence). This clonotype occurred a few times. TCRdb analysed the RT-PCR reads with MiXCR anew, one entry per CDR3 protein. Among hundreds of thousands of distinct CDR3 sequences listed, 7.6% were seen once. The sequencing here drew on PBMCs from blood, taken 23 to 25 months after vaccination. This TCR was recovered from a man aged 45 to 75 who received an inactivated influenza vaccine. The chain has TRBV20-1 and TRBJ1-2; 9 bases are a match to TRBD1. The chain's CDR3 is CSAGGGTGNRGYTF. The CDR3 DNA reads TGCAGTGCTGGGGGCGGGACAGGGAATCGCGGCTACACCTTC.